Listed below are T cell receptor beta chains from one sample, sequenced in a study of cytomegalovirus exposure and HLA in healthy donors. Generated by immunoSEQ multiplex PCR, the TCRdb table keeps only in-frame clones and is missing some. The sample yields under 200,000 clones, around three quarters seen once. The sample taken for sequencing was PBMCs. These receptors were taken from a man aged 30 to 45 in good health and CMV-seronegative. Each CDR3 is given without its conserved first and last residue.

>TRBJ2-4|TRBV4-2
ASSQAGSPENIQY
>TRBJ2-6|TRBV28
ASSATASGANVLT
>TRBJ1-2|TRBV19
ASSISRGIGGYT
>TRBJ2-7|TRBV11-3
ASSLVQGREQY
>TRBJ1-1|TRBV5-1
ASSWTGGNTEAF
>TRBJ2-7|TRBV2
ASSVDSRGTYEQY
>TRBJ2-2|TRBV12-5
ASGLDPSTSGANTGELF
>TRBJ1-2|TRBV2
ASSIGGSDYGYT
>TRBJ2-7|TRBV6-5
ASSYSNRGLYEQY
>TRBJ1-5|TRBV19
ASSIVAGNQPQH
>TRBJ2-7|TRBV5-1
ASSLGGQAYEQY
>TRBJ2-1|TRBV4-2
ASSVDLAPVSTEQF
>TRBJ1-5|TRBV27
ASSLEGRGNQPQH
>TRBJ1-5|TRBV28
ASSNYDSNQPQH
>TRBJ1-5|TRBV19
ASSSGSNSNQPQH
>TRBJ2-7|TRBV11-2
ASSLGGGAYEQY
>TRBJ2-4|TRBV29-1
SVDVLDSKNIQY
>TRBJ2-5|TRBV7-9
ASSFLETQY
>TRBJ2-7|TRBV5-1
ASSQGLTYEQY
>TRBJ2-2|TRBV27
ASTTLLTGGTGELF
>TRBJ2-2|TRBV5-1
ASSAPGQGSGELF
>TRBJ2-7|TRBV7-6
ASSGAGLSYEQY
>TRBJ1-6|TRBV30
AKPRDSQNSPLH
>TRBJ1-2|TRBV28
ASSPRDSAIWGYT
>TRBJ1-2|TRBV14
ASSQLTAGYT
>TRBJ2-7|TRBV5-1
ASSLDGVGGYEQY
>TRBJ2-7|TRBV5-1
ASSLEATVFYEQY
>TRBJ2-1|TRBV6-5
ASSYSGQGYNEQF
>TRBJ2-7|TRBV7-9
ASSPWGTGPYEQY
>TRBJ2-7|TRBV11-3
ASSHRDSSYEQY
>TRBJ1-2|TRBV19
ASIGSGYGYT
>TRBJ2-3|TRBV28
ASSSVPDTQY
>TRBJ1-1|TRBV5-6
ASTRPQGYTEAF
>TRBJ1-5|TRBV7-8
ASSSAQGVQPQH
>TRBJ2-6|TRBV6-5
ASSYFWASGANVLT
>TRBJ1-1|TRBV28
ASTPTGTAWGTEAF
>TRBJ2-6|TRBV5-6
ASSPGTGLSGANVLT
>TRBJ2-6|TRBV15
ATSMGEDGANVLT
>TRBJ2-7|TRBV2
ASMQGTSGRIKVYEQY
>TRBJ2-2|TRBV9
ASSPRSGTGGSVYTGELF
>TRBJ1-2|TRBV5-4
ASSLTGALYGYT
>TRBJ2-7|TRBV9
ASSVAGQGYEQY
>TRBJ2-7|TRBV7-3
ASSLGLAAEQY
>TRBJ1-2|TRBV9
ASSPGQDYFYGYT